This T cell receptor (beta chain) came from a study of cytomegalovirus exposure and HLA in healthy donors. Whole-study findings and limits: Later analysis suggested links between common viral pathogens and several top significant clusters. Per published accounts, TCR beta sequences correctly predicted the HLA-A and HLA-B alleles of most subjects. Reports showed the classifier diagnosing cytomegalovirus status with high specificity and sensitivity.

A word on this clone: What it binds is not known.

PCR used 60 Vbeta primers and 13 Jbeta primers. Sequencing used immunoSEQ multiplex PCR; TCRdb keeps in-frame clones, though not all of them. The sample holds about 72,000 clones, about 72% seen once. Germline CDR1 reads SGHVS; CDR2 reads FQNEAQ. The V gene lost 4 bases and the J gene lost 5 bases, with 21 bases spanning the gap. This CDR3 region has 16 residues. This clonotype originated in a man in his forties in good health and CMV-seropositive. The sample taken for sequencing was PBMCs. The chain couples TRBV7-8 to TRBJ2-7; D is perhaps TRBD2 (7 bases). This CDR3 reads CASSSPRDKGRDEQYF. CDR3 nucleotides: TGTGCCAGCAGCTCTCCTCGGGACAAGGGGAGGGACGAGCAGTACTTC.